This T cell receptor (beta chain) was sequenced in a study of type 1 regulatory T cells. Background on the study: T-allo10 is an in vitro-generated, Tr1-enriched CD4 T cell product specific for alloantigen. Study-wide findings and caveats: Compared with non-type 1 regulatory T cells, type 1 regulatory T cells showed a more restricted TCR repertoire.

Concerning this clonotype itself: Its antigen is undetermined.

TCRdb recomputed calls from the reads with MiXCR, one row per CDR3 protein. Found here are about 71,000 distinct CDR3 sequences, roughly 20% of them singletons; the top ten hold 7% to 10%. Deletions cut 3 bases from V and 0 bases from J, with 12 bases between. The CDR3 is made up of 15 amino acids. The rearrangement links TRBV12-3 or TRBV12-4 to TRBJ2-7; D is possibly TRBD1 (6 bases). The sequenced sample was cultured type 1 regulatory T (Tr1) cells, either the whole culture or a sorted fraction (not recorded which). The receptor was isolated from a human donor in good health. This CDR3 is CASSFKQGRSYEQYF. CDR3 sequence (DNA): TGTGCCAGCAGTTTTAAACAGGGTCGCTCCTACGAGCAGTACTTC.